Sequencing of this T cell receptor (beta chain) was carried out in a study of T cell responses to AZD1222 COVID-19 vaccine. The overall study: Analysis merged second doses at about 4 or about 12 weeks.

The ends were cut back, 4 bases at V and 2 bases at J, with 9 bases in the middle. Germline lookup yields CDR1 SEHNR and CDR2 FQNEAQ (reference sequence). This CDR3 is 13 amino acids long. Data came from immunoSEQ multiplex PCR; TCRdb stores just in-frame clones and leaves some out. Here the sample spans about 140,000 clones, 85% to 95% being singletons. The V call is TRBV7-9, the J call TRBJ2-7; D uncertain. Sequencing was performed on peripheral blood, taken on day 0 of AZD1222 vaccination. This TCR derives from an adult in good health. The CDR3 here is CASSSPFTYEQYF. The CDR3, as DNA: TGTGCCAGCAGCTCCCCTTTTACCTACGAGCAGTACTTC.